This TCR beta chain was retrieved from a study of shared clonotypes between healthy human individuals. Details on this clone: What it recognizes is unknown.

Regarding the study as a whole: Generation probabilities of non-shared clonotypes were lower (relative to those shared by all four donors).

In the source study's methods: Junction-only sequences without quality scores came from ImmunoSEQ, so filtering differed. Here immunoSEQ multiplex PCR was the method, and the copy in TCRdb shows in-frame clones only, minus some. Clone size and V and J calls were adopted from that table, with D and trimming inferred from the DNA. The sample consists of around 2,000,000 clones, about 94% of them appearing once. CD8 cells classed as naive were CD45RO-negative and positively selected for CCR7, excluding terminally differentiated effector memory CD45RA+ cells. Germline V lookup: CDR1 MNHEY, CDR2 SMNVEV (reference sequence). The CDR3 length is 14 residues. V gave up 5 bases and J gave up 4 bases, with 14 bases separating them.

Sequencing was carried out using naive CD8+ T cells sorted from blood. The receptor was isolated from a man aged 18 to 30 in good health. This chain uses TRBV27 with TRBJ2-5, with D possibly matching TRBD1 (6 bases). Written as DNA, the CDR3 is TGTGCCAGCAGTCTCGGACAGTTTCCAGAGACCCAGTACTTC. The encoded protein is CASSLGQFPETQYF.